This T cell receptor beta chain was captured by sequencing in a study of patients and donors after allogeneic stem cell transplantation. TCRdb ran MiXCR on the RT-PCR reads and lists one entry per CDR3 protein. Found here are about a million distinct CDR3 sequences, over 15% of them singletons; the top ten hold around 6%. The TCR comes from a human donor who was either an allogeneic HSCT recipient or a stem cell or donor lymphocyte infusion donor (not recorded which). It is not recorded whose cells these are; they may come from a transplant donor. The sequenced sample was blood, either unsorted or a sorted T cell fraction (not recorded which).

In DNA, the CDR3 is TGTGCCAGCAGTTACGGTCCAGCTTTGCTGCACAATGAGCAGTTCTTC. It translates to CASSYGPALLHNEQFF. The chain recombines TRBV6-2 or TRBV6-3 with TRBJ2-1, with unresolved D. The CDR3 is made up of 16 amino acids. Germline loops: CDR1 MNHEY, CDR2 SVGEGT. V gave up 2 bases and J gave up 5 bases, with 16 bases separating them.